The 12 T cell receptor beta chains listed next were all sequenced from one sample in a study of technical replicates of blood from four donors. The repertoire was sequenced with immunoSEQ multiplex PCR; TCRdb's copy has only in-frame clones and lacks some. This table holds 70,000 to 95,000 clones, around 97% found once. The sequenced sample consisted of T cells isolated from PBMCs. Every receptor here comes from a human donor in good health.

The rearrangement joins TRBV7-9 to TRBJ1-1, with D unclear. The ends were cut back, 1 base at V and 5 bases at J, with 11 bases in the middle. The germline CDR1 and CDR2 sequences are SEHNR and FQNEAQ (reference sequence). The CDR3 consists of 14 residues. Here the CDR3 reads CASSLVEGGTEAFF. The CDR3 region has the DNA TGTGCCAGCAGCTTAGTCGAGGGAGGGACTGAAGCTTTCTTT. Full variable domain (rest looked up from reference TRBV7-9 and TRBJ1-1): DTGVSQNPRHKITKRGQNVTFRCDPISEHNRLYWYRQTLGQGPEFLTYFQNEAQLEKSRLLSDRFSAERPKGSFSTLEIQRTEQGDSAMYLCASSLVEGGTEAFFGQGTRLTVV.

This clone was detected only once. This chain links TRBV5-6 with TRBJ2-2; tentative D call: TRBD2 (6 bases). The CDR3 has 14 amino acids. Germline V lookup: CDR1 SGHDT, CDR2 YYEEEE. Trimming took 2 bases from V and 5 from J, leaving 10 bases between them. The CDR3 sequence is CASSLVGGTGELFF. DNA of the CDR3: TGTGCCAGCAGCTTAGTCGGAGGGACCGGGGAGCTGTTTTTT.

The V call is TRBV21-1, the J call TRBJ1-1; TRBD1 is the table's D call, not checked against the DNA. TRBV21-1 is recorded as a pseudogene. This CDR3 contains 16 residues. CDR3 bases: TGTGCCAGCAGCAAAGTGGCCCCAGGGATGAACACTGAAGCTTTCTTT. Its protein is CASSKVAPGMNTEAFF.

This clone appeared a single time. J is TRBJ2-7 and V is TRBV7-9; 11 nucleotides align to TRBD1. CDR1 and CDR2 (germline): SEHNR, FQNEAQ (reference sequence). The CDR3 is 16 residues long. V shed 5 bases and J 5 bases; nucleotides not matched to a gene: 11. The CDR3 sequence: CASSSMGDRGLNEQYF. The CDR3 DNA reads as TGTGCCAGCAGCAGTATGGGGGACAGGGGGTTAAACGAGCAGTACTTC.

The V call is TRBV19, the J call TRBJ2-1; the match to TRBD2 covers 10 bases. The V gene's germline CDR1 is LNHDA and CDR2 SQIVND (reference sequence). The CDR3 spans 19 residues. Germline trimming cut 5 bases from V and 0 bases from J; bases unmatched to any gene: 13. The CDR3 region has the DNA TGTGCCAGTAGTTGGGTTCTAGCGGGAGTCTCCTTCTCCTACAATGAGCAGTTCTTC. Translated: CASSWVLAGVSFSYNEQFF.

Only one count was recorded for this clone. This rearrangement joins TRBV4-3 to TRBJ2-7; 10 nucleotides align to TRBD2. The V gene's germline CDR1 is LGHNA and CDR2 YSLEER. The CDR3 loop spans 17 amino acids. The junction had 12 bases not matched to a gene; V was cut back by 0 bases and J by 7 bases. In DNA, the CDR3 is TGCGCCAGCAGCCAAGATGAAGGCCTAGCGGGAGTAGGGGAGCAGTACTTC. It yields the protein CASSQDEGLAGVGEQYF.

The chain employs TRBV6-1 and TRBJ2-4; D uncertain. This CDR3 comprises 13 residues. In germline, CDR1 is MNHNS, CDR2 SASEGT. Trimming left V 6 bases short and J 9 bases short, with 15 bases between. DNA of the CDR3: TGTGCCAGCAGGGATCCGCCAGCTAGCATTCAGTACTTC. Translating gives CASRDPPASIQYF.

The chain is built from TRBV14 and TRBJ1-2; unclear D gene. The CDR3 loop spans 13 amino acids. Trimming removed 1 base from V and 4 bases from J, with 7 bases in between. Germline CDR1 is SGHDN and CDR2 is FVKESK. The CDR3 region has the DNA TGTGCCAGCAGCCAAGTCTCTTTCTATGGCTACACCTTC. Translating gives CASSQVSFYGYTF.

The gene calls are TRBV6-5 and TRBJ2-5, with D perhaps matching TRBD1 (5 bases). V lost 5 bases to trimming and J lost 5 bases, with 9 bases between them. This CDR3 has 12 amino acids. CDR1 is MNHEY and CDR2 is SVGAGI in the germline V gene. The CDR3 DNA reads as TGTGCCAGCAGTGACAGCGTGGAGACCCAGTACTTC. Translating it yields CASSDSVETQYF.

The genes are TRBV6-5 and TRBJ2-2; the match to TRBD2 covers 7 bases. The CDR3 runs 15 residues. Germline-derived CDR1 and CDR2 are MNHEY and SVGAGI. The V and J ends lost 0 bases and 7 bases, in that order; junction bases with no gene match: 5. CDR3 loop: CASSYSGRAGGELFF. The CDR3 coding sequence is TGTGCCAGCAGTTACTCAGGGAGGGCGGGCGGGGAGCTGTTTTTT.

This chain joins TRBV5-1 and TRBJ2-2, with 11 bases aligning to TRBD2. The J segment lost 7 bases and the V segment lost 0 bases, leaving 14 bases of the junction unmatched. CDR3 length: 19 residues. Germline values: CDR1 SGHRS, CDR2 YFSETQ. CDR3 loop: CASSLGLAGGTLNDGELFF. CDR3 DNA sequence: TGCGCCAGCAGCTTGGGGCTAGCGGGAGGAACCCTCAATGACGGGGAGCTGTTTTTT.

This chain connects TRBV29-1 to TRBJ2-7; D perhaps matches TRBD2 (5 bases). CDR3 size: 11 residues. Germline-derived CDR1 and CDR2 are SQVTM and ANQGSEA. Between the trimmed V and J ends, which lost 1 base and 6 bases, there was a span of 7 bases. CDR3: CSVEAGSEQYF. CDR3 coding DNA: TGCAGCGTTGAAGCGGGATCCGAGCAGTACTTC.